The clone carrying this T cell receptor beta chain was observed a few times. The target antigen is unknown. Germline lookup yields CDR1 DFQATT and CDR2 SNEGSKA (reference sequence). V was shortened by 0 bases and J by 2 bases, with 14 bases between the two germline ends. The CDR3 sequence is 15 residues long. Via MiXCR, TCRdb re-called the 5' RACE reads, giving one row per CDR3 protein. There are some 190,000 distinct CDR3 sequences in the sample; around 18% occur only once, and 2% to 3% lies in the top ten. This specimen belongs to a study of T-cell memory formation after mild COVID-19. Study observations and caveats: CD4+ clones that contracted lay mainly in CM and EM; CD8+ ones lay in EMRA.

The clonotype was recovered from an adult woman who had mild COVID-19 (a few samples of this study predate the infection). Cell type and time point are not known. This chain connects TRBV20-1 to TRBJ2-7; the D is unclear. Sample: PBMCs or a T cell subset sorted from them (not recorded which). Here the CDR3 reads CSARDKLTAAYEQYF. DNA for the CDR3: TGCAGTGCTAGAGATAAGTTAACAGCCGCCTACGAGCAGTACTTC.